This TCR beta chain is from a study of T cells after yellow fever vaccination. This clonotype has ten or more counts. A 5'RACE template-switching step, the method used to make TCR cDNA, added a universal primer site and UMIs. TCRdb recomputed calls from the 5' RACE reads with MiXCR, one row per CDR3 protein. The sample carries some 130,000 distinct CDR3 sequences, approximately 6.6% recorded once. Per the germline V gene, CDR1 is LGHNA and CDR2 is YSLEER. V was cut by 2 bases and J by 3 bases, with 10 bases left in between. There are 14 residues in the CDR3. The rearrangement uses TRBV4-3 and TRBJ1-1; TRBD1 might be the D (6 bases). Sequencing was performed on CD4+ T cells sorted from PBMCs, taken 10 days after the yellow fever booster vaccination. This receptor was taken from a man aged 25 to 40 who received the YFV17D yellow fever vaccine. The CDR3 bases are TGCGCCAGCAGCCAAAACCCAGGGGACACTGAAGCTTTCTTT. Its protein product is CASSQNPGDTEAFF.